Below, 12 T cell receptor beta chains from the same sample are listed, as sequenced in a study of blood T cell repertoires in COVID-19 (dated by TCRdb to 2018 to 2020). Libraries were made using the immunoSEQ multiplex PCR assay. What TCRdb holds here is the immuneACCESS table cut down to in-frame rearrangements. Part of the clones is not present; checked against another copy, under half of the missing clones reflect an unresolved V gene, and the others are unexplained. Across this sample there are 250,000 to 350,000 clones, with about four fifths seen only once. The ten biggest clones cover about 1.2% of the sample. The specimen was peripheral blood. These TCRs come from a woman aged 50 to 65 with acute or convalescent COVID-19.

J is TRBJ2-4 and V is TRBV3-1 (or the pseudogene TRBV3-2), with D possibly matching TRBD1 (5 bases). Looked up from germline, CDR1 is LGHDT and CDR2 is YNNKEL (reference sequence). Trimming cost V 4 bases and J 1 base, with 26 bases left between them. The CDR3 is 20 residues long. CDR3 region: CASSPQLNQGRMSAKNIQYF. CDR3 bases: TGTGCCAGCAGCCCCCAACTAAACCAGGGCCGGATGAGCGCCAAAAACATTCAGTACTTC.

The rearrangement uses TRBV30 and TRBJ2-3; a weak D match, TRBD1 (6 bases). The CDR3 sequence is 12 residues long. CDR1 is GTSNPN and CDR2 is SVGIG in the germline V gene (reference sequence). The germline V and J ends were trimmed by 5 bases and 3 bases, with 9 bases remaining between them. CDR3: CAWGGRTDTQYF. CDR3 in DNA: TGTGCCTGGGGGGGCAGGACAGATACGCAGTATTTT.

To note about this clone: The same CDR3 also results from other DNA sequences found in this sample. The V gene is TRBV7-9, the J gene TRBJ1-5; TRBD1 matches 8 bases. Germline CDR1 is SEHNR and CDR2 is FQNEAQ (reference sequence). This CDR3 is 13 amino acids long. The junction had 0 bases not matched to a gene; V was cut back by 3 bases and J by 5 bases. The CDR3 loop reads CASSLTGDQPQHF. CDR3 nucleotide sequence: TGTGCCAGCAGCTTGACAGGGGATCAGCCCCAGCATTTT.

This clone was counted a single time. The chain recombines TRBV2 with TRBJ2-3; D is ambiguous. V lost 6 bases and J lost 7, with 11 bases in between. The CDR3 is made up of 12 amino acids. From germline, CDR1 is SNHLY and CDR2 FYNNEI. This chain's CDR3 is CASSVNENTQYF. Written as DNA, the CDR3 is TGTGCCAGCAGCGTTAACGAGAATACGCAGTATTTT.

This chain uses TRBV30 with TRBJ2-1, with 8 bases fitting TRBD2. Trimming at V came to 3 bases and at J to 2 bases, leaving 6 bases not matched to a gene. The germline V gene has CDR1 GTSNPN and CDR2 SVGIG (reference sequence). The CDR3 runs to 15 residues. CDR3 DNA sequence: TGTGCCTGGAGCCTGCGAGCGGGAGCCTACAATGAGCAGTTCTTC. Translating gives CAWSLRAGAYNEQFF.

The rearrangement links TRBV5-1 to TRBJ2-7; 10 bases match TRBD2. The V and J ends lost 4 bases and 3 bases, in that order; junction bases with no gene match: 4. CDR3 length equals 14 residues. The germline gives CDR1 SGHRS, CDR2 YFSETQ. CDR3 DNA sequence: TGCGCCAGCAGCGTCCCTAGCGGGAGCTACGAGCAGTACTTC. Translated: CASSVPSGSYEQYF.

This chain connects TRBV12-3 or TRBV12-4 to TRBJ2-7, with 8 bases lining up with TRBD2. This CDR3 contains 13 residues. V was clipped by 6 bases and J by 5 bases; unmatched bases: 6. The CDR3 nucleotides are TGTGCCAGCAGCCCGGGAGGGTTCCACGAGCAGTACTTC. Protein sequence: CASSPGGFHEQYF.

V gene TRBV6-2 or TRBV6-3 combines with J gene TRBJ2-1; 10 bases fit TRBD2. Looked up from germline, CDR1 is MNHEY and CDR2 is SVGEGT. V shed 4 bases and J 6 bases; nucleotides not matched to a gene: 9. The CDR3 totals 16 residues. The CDR3 loop is CASSSDYSGRFNEQFF. As DNA, the CDR3 is TGTGCCAGCAGTTCCGACTATAGCGGGAGGTTCAATGAGCAGTTCTTC.

This rearrangement joins TRBV7-9 to TRBJ2-2; 7 bases agree with TRBD2. Trimming removed 6 bases from V and 0 bases from J; junction bases left unmatched: 1. The CDR3 is 14 residues long. Germline values: CDR1 SEHNR, CDR2 FQNEAQ (reference sequence). The CDR3 coding sequence is TGTGCCAGCAGGCGGGAGCCGAACACCGGGGAGCTGTTTTTT. Protein sequence: CASRREPNTGELFF.

This chain links TRBV10-1 with TRBJ2-1, with D uncertain. Trimming cost V 3 bases and J 9 bases, with 15 bases left between them. Germline V gene sequence: CDR1 WNHNN, CDR2 SYGVQD (reference sequence). The CDR3 loop spans 14 amino acids. CDR3 sequence reads: CASSDSTIGGEQFF. CDR3 nucleotides: TGCGCCAGCAGTGATTCTACTATAGGCGGTGAGCAGTTCTTC.

There are a few counts of this clone. This sequence joins TRBV9 and TRBJ2-2; TRBD1 matches at 7 bases. CDR3 length equals 16 residues. CDR1 is SGDLS and CDR2 is YYNGEE in the germline V gene. After removal of 0 bases from V and 4 bases from J, the junction contained 6 bases not matched to a gene. Here the CDR3 reads CASSVAPRGSTGELFF. The DNA for the CDR3 is TGTGCCAGCAGCGTAGCTCCCAGGGGGAGCACCGGGGAGCTGTTTTTT.

This clone occurred a few times. CDR3 residues: CASSSQGYEQYF. The CDR3, as DNA: TGCGCCAGCAGCTCCCAGGGTTACGAGCAGTACTTC. This chain joins TRBV5-1 and TRBJ2-7; maybe TRBD1 (5 bases). Germline CDR1 and CDR2: SGHRS and YFSETQ. Trimming cost V 3 bases and J 4 bases, with 8 bases left between them. This CDR3 is built from 12 residues.